This TCR beta chain was recovered during a study of CD8 T cells in ankylosing spondylitis. General study findings and limits: Past research had described some motif variants in reactive arthritis synovial fluid and blood. Matched synovial fluid from ankylosing spondylitis patients was reported to be enriched for disease-linked clones.

Germline V gives CDR1 SQVTM, CDR2 ANQGSEA. This CDR3 is 13 amino acids long. V lost 7 bases, J lost 7 bases, and 10 bases stayed unmatched. Each CDR3 protein gets one entry after TCRdb re-called the 5' RACE reads with MiXCR. The sample consists of about 250,000 distinct CDR3 sequences, roughly a third of them appearing once. The table lists this clonotype with many counts. Antigen specificity is unknown. The sample was blood, either unsorted or a sorted T cell fraction (not recorded which). The rearrangement uses TRBV29-1 and TRBJ1-2, with 9 bases matching TRBD1. The source of this sequence is a male donor with ankylosing spondylitis or in good health (not recorded which). In DNA, the CDR3 is TGCAGCGGGGGGACAGGGACAACTAGTGGCTACACCTTC. Translated: CSGGTGTTSGYTF.